Presented here are 24 T cell receptor beta chains from one specimen sequenced in a study of blood T cell repertoires in COVID-19. TCRdb's table, derived via immunoSEQ multiplex PCR, lists solely in-frame clones and lacks some. The repertoire holds about 260,000 clones, around 90% seen once, with approximately 0.7% in the top ten. Sequencing was performed on peripheral blood. These receptors were taken from a human donor in a cohort sampled during active COVID-19.

This clone was detected once. This chain connects TRBV18 to TRBJ2-3; TRBD2 matches 7 bases. The CDR3 contains 15 residues. V gave up 4 bases and J gave up 4 bases; unmatched junction bases: 8. Per the germline V gene, CDR1 is KGHSH and CDR2 is LQKENI. The CDR3 sequence: CASSLLAEGADTQYF. The CDR3 coding sequence is TGTGCCAGCTCACTTCTAGCGGAGGGAGCAGATACGCAGTATTTT.

The chain uses TRBV5-1 and TRBJ1-1, with unresolved D. With 0 bases removed from V and 1 base from J, the gap between germline ends came to 4 bases. CDR1 SGHRS and CDR2 YFSETQ come from the germline V gene. The CDR3 covers 13 residues. CDR3 sequence: CASSLERNTEAFF. CDR3 DNA: TGCGCCAGCAGCTTGGAGCGGAACACTGAAGCTTTCTTT.

This sequence joins TRBV5-4 and TRBJ2-3, with D unresolved. V lost 2 bases and J lost 9, with 19 bases in between. Germline values: CDR1 SGHNT, CDR2 YYREEE (reference sequence). The CDR3 sequence is 15 residues long. DNA of the CDR3: TGTGCCAGCAGCTTTTTGGCAGCCGCCCACAGAACGCAGTATTTT. Residues: CASSFLAAAHRTQYF.

This clone was recorded a few times. This rearrangement joins TRBV7-6 to TRBJ2-2; 10 nucleotides match TRBD1. CDR1 and CDR2 from the germline V gene are SGHVS and FNYEAQ. The CDR3 covers 16 residues. V shed 5 bases and J 7 bases; nucleotides not matched to a gene: 10. The CDR3 reads CASSPGTGEFHGELFF. DNA for the CDR3: TGTGCCAGCAGCCCCGGGACAGGGGAGTTTCACGGGGAGCTGTTTTTT. The full variable domain, rest sourced from reference TRBV7-6 and TRBJ2-2, is GAGVSQSPRYKVTKRGQDVALRCDPISGHVSLYWYRQALGQGPEFLTYFNYEAQQDKSGLPNDRFSAERPEGSISTLTIQRTEQRDSAMYRCASSPGTGEFHGELFFGEGSRLTVL.

The J gene is TRBJ2-7, the V gene TRBV11-2, with 11 bases identical to TRBD2. Trimming took 1 base from V and 4 from J; bases not matched to a gene: 6. CDR3 length equals 16 residues. Germline V gives CDR1 SGHAT, CDR2 FQNNGV. DNA for the CDR3: TGTGCCAGCAGCTTAGGGGCTAGCGGGGGGAAATACGAGCAGTACTTC. Amino acids: CASSLGASGGKYEQYF.

The chain employs TRBV2 and TRBJ1-2; TRBD1 might be the D (5 bases). Looked up from germline, CDR1 is SNHLY and CDR2 is FYNNEI. This CDR3 is 12 amino acids long. V shed 9 bases and J shed 5 bases, with 13 bases lying between them. Here the CDR3 DNA reads TGTGCCAGGGGCGGGACCGATTATGGCTACACCTTC. As protein: CARGGTDYGYTF.

This clone came up once. The genes are TRBV7-6 and TRBJ1-1; no clear D. Germline V gene sequence: CDR1 SGHVS, CDR2 FNYEAQ. Trimming left V 5 bases short and J 1 base short, with 8 bases between. This CDR3 has 13 amino acids. CDR3 coding DNA: TGTGCCAGCAGCCCCTGGCCGAACACTGAAGCTTTCTTT. As protein: CASSPWPNTEAFF.

This clone was counted a few times. The rearrangement joins TRBV4-1 to TRBJ2-7; weak D call: TRBD2 (5 bases). The CDR3 has 12 residues. The V gene lost 4 bases and the J gene lost 6 bases, with 10 bases spanning the gap. CDR1 and CDR2 (germline): MGHRA, YSYEKL. The CDR3 DNA reads TGCGCCAGCAGCCCGCGCGGGCCCGAGCAGTACTTC. Its protein product is CASSPRGPEQYF.

This clone has a single count. For the CDR3, the DNA is TGCGCCAGCAGCCAAGATCTTCGGACAGCAGTTGAAGCTTTCTTT. It is translated as CASSQDLRTAVEAFF. The rearrangement uses TRBV4-1 and TRBJ1-1; D is possibly TRBD1 (6 bases). V lost 0 bases to trimming and J lost 7 bases, with 15 bases between them. The CDR3 contains 15 residues. The germline gives CDR1 MGHRA, CDR2 YSYEKL.

V gene TRBV7-6 combines with J gene TRBJ2-3; 14 bases line up with TRBD2. V lost 4 bases to trimming and J lost 5 bases; unmatched junction nucleotides: 2. The CDR3 extends over 15 amino acids. The germline CDR1 and CDR2 sequences are SGHVS and FNYEAQ. CDR3 sequence reads: CASSSTSGREDTQYF. The CDR3 DNA sequence: TGTGCCAGCAGCTCGACTAGCGGGAGGGAAGATACGCAGTATTTT.

The genes are TRBV6-6 and TRBJ1-3; no clear D gene. Germline CDR1 is MNHNY and CDR2 is SVGAGI (reference sequence). The CDR3 has 13 amino acids. V lost 2 bases and J 4 bases, leaving 6 bases between the germline ends. The CDR3 sequence is CASSYAGGNTIYF. CDR3 sequence (DNA): TGTGCCAGCAGTTACGCGGGAGGAAACACCATATATTTT.

The chain combines TRBV10-1 with TRBJ2-7, with TRBD2 identical over 10 bases. The CDR3 runs 16 residues. V shed 5 bases, J shed 3 bases, and the junction held 10 bases outside the gene matches. The germline gives CDR1 WNHNN, CDR2 SYGVQD (reference sequence). The CDR3 reads CASSSRTSGSIYEQYF. As DNA, the CDR3 is TGCGCCAGCAGTTCGCGGACTAGCGGATCAATCTACGAGCAGTACTTC.

The V gene is TRBV2, the J gene TRBJ2-3; the D gene is possibly TRBD2 (6 bases). This CDR3 contains 17 residues. Germline V gene lookup returns CDR1 SNHLY and CDR2 FYNNEI. Trimming took 7 bases from V and 1 from J, leaving 21 bases between them. The CDR3 bases are TGTGCCAGCACTCGGGAGCAAGGGATAGGCCGCACAGATACGCAGTATTTT. Encoded protein: CASTREQGIGRTDTQYF.

V usage is TRBV4-1 and J usage is TRBJ1-2; 11 nucleotides align to TRBD1. V shed 4 bases, J shed 7 bases, and the junction held 5 bases outside the gene matches. The CDR3 totals 14 residues. Germline V CDR1 and CDR2: MGHRA, YSYEKL. This CDR3 reads CASSPGQGAGGYTF. CDR3 in DNA: TGCGCCAGCAGCCCCGGACAGGGGGCGGGTGGCTACACCTTC.

CDR3 loop: CSAGQDYGYTF. The CDR3 coding sequence is TGCAGTGCCGGACAGGACTATGGCTACACCTTC. The chain is built from TRBV20-1 and TRBJ1-2; the match to TRBD1 covers 7 bases. The length of the CDR3 is 11 residues. CDR1 DFQATT and CDR2 SNEGSKA come from the germline V gene (reference sequence). The J segment lost 3 bases and the V segment lost 6 bases, leaving 1 base of the junction unmatched.

The chain combines TRBV7-9 with TRBJ1-1; D is unclear. The CDR3 has 16 residues. Germline V gene data show CDR1 as SEHNR and CDR2 as FQNEAQ (reference sequence). V lost 8 bases and J 2 bases, leaving 21 bases between the germline ends. The CDR3 loop is CASFGRLPKGNTEAFF. DNA for the CDR3: TGTGCCAGCTTCGGGAGACTCCCAAAGGGAAACACTGAAGCTTTCTTT.

V gene TRBV29-1 combines with J gene TRBJ1-1, with D hard to call. The germline V gene encodes CDR1 SQVTM and CDR2 ANQGSEA. The CDR3 length is 10 residues. The V and J ends lost 7 bases and 8 bases respectively, with 11 bases between them. The CDR3 here is CSGESGEAFF. Written as DNA, the CDR3 is TGCAGCGGGGAGTCCGGGGAAGCTTTCTTT.

The rearrangement uses TRBV28 and TRBJ1-1; TRBD1 aligns across 7 bases. Losses at the gene ends were 6 bases for V and 6 bases for J; bases not matched to a gene: 7. This CDR3 spans 13 amino acids. CDR1 and CDR2 from the germline V gene are MDHEN and SYDVKM. The DNA of the CDR3 is TGTGCCAGCAGACAAGGGGGCTGGTCTGAAGCTTTCTTT. Translated, it gives CASRQGGWSEAFF.

A single count supports this clone. The chain combines TRBV30 with TRBJ2-1, with D possibly being TRBD1 (5 bases). Trimming shortened V by 0 bases and J by 1 base, and 13 bases separated the two germline ends. This CDR3 is built from 16 residues. Looked up from germline, CDR1 is GTSNPN and CDR2 is SVGIG (reference sequence). The CDR3 nucleotides read TGTGCCTGGAGTGTACACCCAAGGGGTTCCTACAATGAGCAGTTCTTC. Its protein product is CAWSVHPRGSYNEQFF. The full variable domain, in which reference TRBV30 and TRBJ2-1 provide the parts outside the CDR3, is SQTIHQWPATLVQPVGSPLSLECTVEGTSNPNLYWYRQAAGRGLQLLFYSVGIGQISSEVPQNLSASRPQDRQFILSSKKLLLSDSGFYLCAWSVHPRGSYNEQFFGPGTRLTVL.

This clone has only one observation. This chain joins TRBV5-1 and TRBJ2-7, with TRBD1 identical over 10 bases. V was pared by 1 base and J by 4 bases, with 11 bases of the junction left unmatched. CDR1 is SGHRS, CDR2 YFSETQ, per germline. The CDR3 is 17 amino acids. As DNA, the CDR3 is TGCGCCAGCAGCTTGAATACTGGGACAGGGGAATGGTACGAGCAGTACTTC. It encodes CASSLNTGTGEWYEQYF.

This clone showed up just once. The chain is built from TRBV3-1 (or the pseudogene TRBV3-2) and TRBJ2-5; D is possibly TRBD1 (5 bases). Trimming removed 0 bases from V and 11 bases from J, with 22 bases in between. The germline gives CDR1 LGHDT, CDR2 YNNKEL (reference sequence). The CDR3 totals 16 residues. In DNA, the CDR3 is TGTGCCAGCAGCCAAGACCCCAGACAGATAAGGTTCTCACAGTACTTC. Translation gives CASSQDPRQIRFSQYF.

A single count supports this clone. The chain is built from TRBV6-5 and TRBJ2-1; no definite D call. The CDR3 loop spans 11 amino acids. V shed 4 bases and J shed 8 bases, with 6 bases lying between them. Looked up from germline, CDR1 is MNHEY and CDR2 is SVGAGI. The CDR3 sequence: CASSSAYEQFF. DNA of the CDR3: TGTGCCAGCAGTTCCGCGTATGAGCAGTTCTTC.

This clone was counted only a few times. This chain connects TRBV7-2 to TRBJ1-1; the D is unclear. CDR3 size: 12 residues. Germline V lookup: CDR1 SGHTA, CDR2 FQGNSA. The CDR3, as DNA: TGTGCGCTAGCCCGAGAGAACACTGAAGCTTTCTTT. Translating gives CALARENTEAFF. The whole variable domain, remainder taken from reference TRBV7-2 and TRBJ1-1, is GAGVSQSPSNKVTEKGKDVELRCDPISGHTALYWYRQSLGQGLEFLIYFQGNSAPDKSGLPSDRFSAERTGGSVSTLTIQRTQQEDSAVYLCALARENTEAFFGQGTRLTVV.

The chain is built from TRBV13 and TRBJ2-7; tentatively, D is TRBD2 (6 bases). Germline CDR1 is PRHDT and CDR2 is FYEKMQ (reference sequence). The CDR3 has 14 residues. V was pared by 0 bases and J by 3 bases, with 9 bases between. CDR3 sequence (DNA): TGTGCCAGCAGCTTAGGTATTAGCGGCTACGAGCAGTACTTC. Amino acids: CASSLGISGYEQYF.